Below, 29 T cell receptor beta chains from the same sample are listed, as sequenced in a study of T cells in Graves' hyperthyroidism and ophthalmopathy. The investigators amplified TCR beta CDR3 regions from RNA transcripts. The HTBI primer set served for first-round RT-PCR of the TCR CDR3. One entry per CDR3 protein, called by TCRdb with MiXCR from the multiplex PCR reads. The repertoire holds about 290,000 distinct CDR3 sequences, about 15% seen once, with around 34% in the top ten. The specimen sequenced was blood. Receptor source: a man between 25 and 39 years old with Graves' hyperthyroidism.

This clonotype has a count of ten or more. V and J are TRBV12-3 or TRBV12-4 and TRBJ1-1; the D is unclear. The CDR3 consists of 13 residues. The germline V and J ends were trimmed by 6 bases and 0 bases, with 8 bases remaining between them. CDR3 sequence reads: CASSPAMNTEAFF. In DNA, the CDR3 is TGTGCCAGCAGCCCCGCCATGAACACTGAAGCTTTCTTT.

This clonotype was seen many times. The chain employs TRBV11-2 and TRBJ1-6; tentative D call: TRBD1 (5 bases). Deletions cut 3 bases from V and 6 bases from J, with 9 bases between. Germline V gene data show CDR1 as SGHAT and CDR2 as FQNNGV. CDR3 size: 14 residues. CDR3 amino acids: CASSLDTINSPLHF. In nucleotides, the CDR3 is TGTGCCAGCAGCTTGGACACGATTAATTCACCCCTCCACTTT.

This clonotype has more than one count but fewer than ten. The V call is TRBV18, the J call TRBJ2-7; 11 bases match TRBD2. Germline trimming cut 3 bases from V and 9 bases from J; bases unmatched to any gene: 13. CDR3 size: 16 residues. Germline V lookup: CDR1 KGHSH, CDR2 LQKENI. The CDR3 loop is CASSPQLAGVFHGQYF. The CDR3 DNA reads TGTGCCAGCTCACCGCAACTAGCGGGAGTATTCCACGGGCAGTACTTC. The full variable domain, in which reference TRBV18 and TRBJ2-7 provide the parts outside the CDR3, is NAGVMQNPRHLVRRRGQEARLRCSPMKGHSHVYWYRQLPEEGLKFMVYLQKENIIDESGMPKERFSAEFPKEGPSILRIQQVVRGDSAAYFCASSPQLAGVFHGQYFGPGTRLTVT.

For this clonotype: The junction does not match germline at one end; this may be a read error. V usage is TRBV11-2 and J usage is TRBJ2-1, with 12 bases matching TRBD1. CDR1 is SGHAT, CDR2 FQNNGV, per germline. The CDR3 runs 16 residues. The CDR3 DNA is TGTGCCAGCAGCTCTCTCTGGGACAGGGGGCGAAATGAGCGGTTCTTC. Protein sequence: CASSSLWDRGRNERFF. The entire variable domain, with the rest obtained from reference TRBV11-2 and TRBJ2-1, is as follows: EAGVAQSPRYKIIEKRQSVAFWCNPISGHATLYWYQQILGQGPKLLIQFQNNGVVDDSQLPKDRFSAERLKGVDSTLKIQPAKLEDSAVYLCASSSLWDRGRNERFFGPGTRLTVL.

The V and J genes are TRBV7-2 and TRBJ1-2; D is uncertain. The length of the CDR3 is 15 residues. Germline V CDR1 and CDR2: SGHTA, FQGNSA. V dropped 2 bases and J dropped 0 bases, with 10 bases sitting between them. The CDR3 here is CASSLFLTANYGYTF. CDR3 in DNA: TGTGCCAGCAGCTTATTTTTGACGGCTAACTATGGCTACACCTTC.

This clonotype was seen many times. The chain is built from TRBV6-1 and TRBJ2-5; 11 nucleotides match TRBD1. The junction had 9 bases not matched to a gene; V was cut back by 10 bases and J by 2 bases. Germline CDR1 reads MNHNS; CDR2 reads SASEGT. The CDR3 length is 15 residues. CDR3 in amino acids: CATAGTGGRQETQYF. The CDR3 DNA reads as TGTGCCACCGCCGGGACAGGGGGGCGGCAAGAGACCCAGTACTTC.

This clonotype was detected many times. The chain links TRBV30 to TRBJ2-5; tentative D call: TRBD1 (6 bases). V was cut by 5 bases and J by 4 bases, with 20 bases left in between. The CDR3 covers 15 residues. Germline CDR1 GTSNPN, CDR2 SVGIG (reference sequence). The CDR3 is CAWDPGTIHRETQYF. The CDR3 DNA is TGTGCCTGGGACCCCGGGACAATTCACCGAGAGACCCAGTACTTC.

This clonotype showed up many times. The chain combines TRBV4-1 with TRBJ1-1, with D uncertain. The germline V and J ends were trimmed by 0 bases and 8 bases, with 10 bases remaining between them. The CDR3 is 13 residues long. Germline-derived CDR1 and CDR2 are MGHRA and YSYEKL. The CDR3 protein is CASSQDEVSEAFF. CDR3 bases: TGCGCCAGCAGCCAAGATGAAGTCTCCGAAGCTTTCTTT.

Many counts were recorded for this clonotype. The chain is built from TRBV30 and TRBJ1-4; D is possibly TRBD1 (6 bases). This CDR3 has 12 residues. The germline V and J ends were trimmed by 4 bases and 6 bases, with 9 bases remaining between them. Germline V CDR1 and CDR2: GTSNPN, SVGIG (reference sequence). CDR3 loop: CAWTRGDEKLFF. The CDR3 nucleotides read TGTGCCTGGACCAGGGGTGATGAAAAACTGTTTTTT.

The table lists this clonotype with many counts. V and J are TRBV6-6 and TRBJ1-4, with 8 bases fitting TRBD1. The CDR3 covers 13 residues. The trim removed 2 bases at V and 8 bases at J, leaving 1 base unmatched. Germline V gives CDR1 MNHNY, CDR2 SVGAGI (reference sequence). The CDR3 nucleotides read TGTGCCAGCAGTTACGACAGGGGAGAAAAACTGTTTTTT. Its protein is CASSYDRGEKLFF.

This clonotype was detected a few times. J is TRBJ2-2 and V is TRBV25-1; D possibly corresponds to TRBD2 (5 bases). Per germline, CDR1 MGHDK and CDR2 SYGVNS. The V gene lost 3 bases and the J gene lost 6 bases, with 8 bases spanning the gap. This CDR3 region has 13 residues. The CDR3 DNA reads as TGTGCCAGCAGTGACGGACTGTCCGGGGAGCTGTTTTTT. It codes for CASSDGLSGELFF.

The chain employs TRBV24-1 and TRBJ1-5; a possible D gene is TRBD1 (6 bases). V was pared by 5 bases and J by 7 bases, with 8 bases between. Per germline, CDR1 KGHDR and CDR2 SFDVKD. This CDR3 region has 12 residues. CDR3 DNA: TGTGCCACCAGTGTTGGGGGCCAGCCCCAGCATTTT. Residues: CATSVGGQPQHF.

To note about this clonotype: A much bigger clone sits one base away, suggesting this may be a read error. Here the CDR3 DNA reads TGTGCCAGCAGTTTCAGGGGAGTCGGCTACACCTTC. Amino acids: CASSFRGVGYTF. The chain carries TRBV6-2 or TRBV6-3 and TRBJ1-2, with D maybe TRBD1 (6 bases). Germline loops: CDR1 MNHEY, CDR2 SVGEGT. V was cut by 4 bases and J by 8 bases, with 11 bases left in between. CDR3 length: 12 residues.

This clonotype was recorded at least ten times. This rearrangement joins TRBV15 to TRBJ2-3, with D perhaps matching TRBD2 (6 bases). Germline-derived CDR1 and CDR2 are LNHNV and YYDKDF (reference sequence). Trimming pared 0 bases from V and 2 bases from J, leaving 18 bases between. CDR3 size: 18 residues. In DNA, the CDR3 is TGTGCCACCAGCAGAGAGGCAGGCGGGACTCCACTCACAGATACGCAGTATTTT. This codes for CATSREAGGTPLTDTQYF.

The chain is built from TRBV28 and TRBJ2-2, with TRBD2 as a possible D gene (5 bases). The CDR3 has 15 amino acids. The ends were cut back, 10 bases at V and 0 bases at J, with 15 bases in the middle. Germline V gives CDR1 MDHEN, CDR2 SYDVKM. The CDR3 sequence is CATVRAAANTGELFF. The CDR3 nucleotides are TGTGCCACCGTGCGAGCGGCCGCGAACACCGGGGAGCTGTTTTTT.

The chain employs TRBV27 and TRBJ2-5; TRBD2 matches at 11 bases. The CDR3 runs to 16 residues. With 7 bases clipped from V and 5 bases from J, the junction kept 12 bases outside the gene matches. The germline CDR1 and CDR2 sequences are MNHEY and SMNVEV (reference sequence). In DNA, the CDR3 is TGTGCCAGCACCCAAACTAGCGGGGGTGTAGGGGAGACCCAGTACTTC. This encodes CASTQTSGGVGETQYF.

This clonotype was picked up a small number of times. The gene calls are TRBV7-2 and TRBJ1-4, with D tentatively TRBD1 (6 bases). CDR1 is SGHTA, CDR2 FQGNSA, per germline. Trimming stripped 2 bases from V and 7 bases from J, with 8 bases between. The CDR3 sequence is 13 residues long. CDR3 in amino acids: CASSLRGGEKLFF. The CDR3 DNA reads TGTGCCAGCAGCTTAAGGGGGGGTGAAAAACTGTTTTTT.

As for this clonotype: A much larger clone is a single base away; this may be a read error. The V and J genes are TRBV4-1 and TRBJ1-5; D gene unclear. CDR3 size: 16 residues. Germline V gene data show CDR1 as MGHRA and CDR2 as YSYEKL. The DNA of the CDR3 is TGCACCAGCAGCCAAGGGTTCACCCATAGCAATCAGCCCCAGCATTTT. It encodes CTSSQGFTHSNQPQHF.

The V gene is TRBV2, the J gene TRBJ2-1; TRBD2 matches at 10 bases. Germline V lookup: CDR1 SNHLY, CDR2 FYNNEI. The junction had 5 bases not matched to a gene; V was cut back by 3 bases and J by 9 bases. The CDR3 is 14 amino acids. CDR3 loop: CASSDTSGISEQFF. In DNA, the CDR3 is TGTGCCAGCAGTGATACTAGCGGGATCTCTGAGCAGTTCTTC.

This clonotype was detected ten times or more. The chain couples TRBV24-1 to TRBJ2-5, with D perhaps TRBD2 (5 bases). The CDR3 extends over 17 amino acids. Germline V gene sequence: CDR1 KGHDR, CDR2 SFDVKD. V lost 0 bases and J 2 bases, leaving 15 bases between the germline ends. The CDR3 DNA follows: TGTGCCACCAGTGATTTGCCCCGCCGTGCGGGTCAAGAGACCCAGTACTTC. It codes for CATSDLPRRAGQETQYF.

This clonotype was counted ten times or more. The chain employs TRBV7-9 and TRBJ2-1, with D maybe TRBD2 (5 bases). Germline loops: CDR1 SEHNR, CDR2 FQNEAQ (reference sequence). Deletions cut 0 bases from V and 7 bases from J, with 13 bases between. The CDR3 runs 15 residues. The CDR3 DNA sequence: TGTGCCAGCAGCTTAGCTGCGGGTAGTCGAAATGAGCAGTTCTTC. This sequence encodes CASSLAAGSRNEQFF.

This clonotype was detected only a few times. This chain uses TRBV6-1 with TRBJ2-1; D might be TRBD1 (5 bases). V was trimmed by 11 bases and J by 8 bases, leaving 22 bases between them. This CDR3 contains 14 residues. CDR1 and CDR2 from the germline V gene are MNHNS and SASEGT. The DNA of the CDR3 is TGTGCCGCGGCAGGGTCACCCTACCAGGATGAGCAGTTCTTC. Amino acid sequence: CAAAGSPYQDEQFF.

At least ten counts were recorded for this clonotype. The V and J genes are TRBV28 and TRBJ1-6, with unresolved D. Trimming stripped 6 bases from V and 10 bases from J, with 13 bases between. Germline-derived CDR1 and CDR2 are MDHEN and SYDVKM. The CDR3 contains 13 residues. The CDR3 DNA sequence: TGTGCCAGCAGCCCTACGTTCGGATCACCCCTCCACTTT. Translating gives CASSPTFGSPLHF.

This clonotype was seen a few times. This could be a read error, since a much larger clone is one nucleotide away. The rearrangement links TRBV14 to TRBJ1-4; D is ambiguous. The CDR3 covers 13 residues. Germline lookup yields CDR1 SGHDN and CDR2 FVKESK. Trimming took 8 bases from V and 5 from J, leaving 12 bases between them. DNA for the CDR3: TGTGCCAGCGGCCGTTGGTTAAATGAAAAACTGTTTTTT. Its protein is CASGRWLNEKLFF.

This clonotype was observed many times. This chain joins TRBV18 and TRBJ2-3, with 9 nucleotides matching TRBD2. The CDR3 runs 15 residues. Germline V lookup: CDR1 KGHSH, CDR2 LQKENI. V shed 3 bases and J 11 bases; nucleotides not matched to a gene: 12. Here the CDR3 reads CASSPRREGTKGQYF. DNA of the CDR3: TGTGCCAGCTCACCGCGGCGGGAGGGGACAAAGGGGCAGTATTTT.

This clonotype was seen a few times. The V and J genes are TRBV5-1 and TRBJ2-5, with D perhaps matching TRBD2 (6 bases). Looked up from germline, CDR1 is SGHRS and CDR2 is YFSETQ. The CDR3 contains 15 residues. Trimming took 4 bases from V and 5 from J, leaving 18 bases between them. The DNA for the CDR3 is TGCGCCAGCAGCGGCGAGCTAGCGATGGGGGAGACCCAGTACTTC. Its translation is CASSGELAMGETQYF.

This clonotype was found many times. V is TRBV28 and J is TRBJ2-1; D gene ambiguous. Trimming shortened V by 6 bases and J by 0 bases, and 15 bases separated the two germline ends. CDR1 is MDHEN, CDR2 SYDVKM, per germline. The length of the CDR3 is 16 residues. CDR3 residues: CASSPTTRSSYNEQFF. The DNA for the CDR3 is TGTGCCAGCAGCCCAACTACGAGGAGCTCCTACAATGAGCAGTTCTTC.

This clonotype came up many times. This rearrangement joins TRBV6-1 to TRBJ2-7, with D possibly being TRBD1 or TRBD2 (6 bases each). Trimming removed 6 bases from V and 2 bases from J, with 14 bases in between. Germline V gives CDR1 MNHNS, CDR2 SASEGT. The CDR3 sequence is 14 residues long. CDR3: CASSAGWGPYEQYF. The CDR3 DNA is TGTGCCAGCAGCGCGGGATGGGGGCCCTACGAGCAGTACTTC.

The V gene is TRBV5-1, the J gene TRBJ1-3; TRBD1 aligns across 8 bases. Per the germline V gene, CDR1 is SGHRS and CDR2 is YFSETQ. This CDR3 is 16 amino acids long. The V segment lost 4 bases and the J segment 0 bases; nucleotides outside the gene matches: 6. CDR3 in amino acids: CASSAGQAFSGNTIYF. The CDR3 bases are TGCGCCAGCAGCGCGGGACAGGCTTTCTCTGGAAACACCATATATTTT. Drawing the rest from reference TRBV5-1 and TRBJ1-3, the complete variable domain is KAGVTQTPRYLIKTRGQQVTLSCSPISGHRSVSWYQQTPGQGLQFLFEYFSETQRNKGNFPGRFSGRQFSNSRSEMNVSTLELGDSALYLCASSAGQAFSGNTIYFGEGSWLTVV.